Listed below are T cell receptor beta chains from one sample, sequenced in a study of blood T cell repertoires in COVID-19. The assay was immunoSEQ multiplex PCR, and TCRdb's table has in-frame clones only and misses some. The data contain 100,000 to 150,000 clones, roughly 69% of them seen just once; the ten biggest clones take up approximately 2%. Sequenced material: peripheral blood. The source is a woman between 70 and 85 years old with acute or convalescent COVID-19. Each CDR3 is given with its conserved first and last residue. Fields, in order: clone size, J gene, V gene, D gene, CDR3 DNA, CDR3 protein. D genes are given only for firm matches. Size is stated for part of the rows, as once, few or many counts, or as a class when the clone is expanded.

- | TRBJ2-7 | TRBV5-1 | - | TGCGCCAGCAGCTGGGGGACGGGGGGCCCCCACGAGCAGTACTTC | CASSWGTGGPHEQYF
- | TRBJ1-3 | TRBV6-5 | TRBD1 | TGTGCCAGCAGCACAGGGGTGGGGGACACCATATATTTT | CASSTGVGDTIYF
few | TRBJ1-4 | TRBV5-8 | - | TGTGCCAGCAGCACCCCGGGAGGGGGGGCTGAAAAACTGTTTTTT | CASSTPGGGAEKLFF
many | TRBJ1-1 | TRBV10-3 | TRBD1 | TGTGCCATCAGTGGACAGGGAATGAACACTGAAGCTTTCTTT | CAISGQGMNTEAFF
- | TRBJ2-7 | TRBV6-5 | TRBD2 | TGTGCCAGCAGTATAGCGGGAGCTTCATACTACGAGCAGTACTTC | CASSIAGASYYEQYF
once | TRBJ1-4 | TRBV29-1 | TRBD1 | TGCAGCGTCGCAGGGGGCATTCAAGAAAAACTGTTTTTT | CSVAGGIQEKLFF
- | TRBJ2-1 | TRBV29-1 | - | TGCAGCGTTGGACAGGACTACAATGAGCAGTTCTTC | CSVGQDYNEQFF
- | TRBJ2-7 | TRBV6-5 | TRBD1 | TGTGCCAGCAGTTTAATGGGGACAGGGGACTACGAGCAGTACTTC | CASSLMGTGDYEQYF
once | TRBJ2-1 | TRBV5-6 | TRBD2 | TGTGCCAGCAGCCCATACCGACTAGCGGGGGGCTACAATGAGCAGTTCTTC | CASSPYRLAGGYNEQFF
- | TRBJ2-1 | TRBV24-1 | - | TGTGCCACCAGTGATTTTCGCAATGAGCAGTTCTTC | CATSDFRNEQFF
few | TRBJ1-4 | TRBV5-1 | - | TGCGCCAGCAGCGATCAGGGGACTAATGAAAAACTGTTTTTT | CASSDQGTNEKLFF
- | TRBJ2-3 | TRBV24-1 | TRBD1 | TGTGCCACCAGTGAGACAGGGGGACGGACAGATACGCAGTATTTT | CATSETGGRTDTQYF
- | TRBJ2-3 | TRBV5-1 | TRBD2 | TGCGCCAGCAGCGCGGGAGTGTGGGCAGATACGCAGTATTTT | CASSAGVWADTQYF
- | TRBJ1-2 | TRBV7-2 | TRBD1 | TGTGCCAGCAGCCAGAGGGGACAGTCAATAAGGATGGATGGCTACACCTTC | CASSQRGQSIRMDGYTF
- | TRBJ2-7 | TRBV5-1 | TRBD2 | TGCGCCAGCAGCCAGGACGGGACTATTTGGGAGCAGTACTTC | CASSQDGTIWEQYF
- | TRBJ1-2 | TRBV6-5 | TRBD1 | TGTGCCAGCAGTTCAGGGGGGACAGTTACTAACTATGGCTACACCTTC | CASSSGGTVTNYGYTF
- | TRBJ1-1 | TRBV10-1 | - | TGCGCCAGCAGTAAAGGAGAAGACACTGAAGCTTTCTTT | CASSKGEDTEAFF
- | TRBJ2-3 | TRBV6-4 | - | TGTGCCAGCAGTGACTCGACAGCTAGCACAGATACGCAGTATTTT | CASSDSTASTDTQYF
- | TRBJ1-2 | TRBV12-5 | - | TGTGCTAGTGGTTTGGCCTATAACTATGGCTACACCTTC | CASGLAYNYGYTF
- | TRBJ1-3 | TRBV5-3 | TRBD1 | TGTGCCAGAGAGGGACAGGACTCTGGAAACACCATATATTTT | CAREGQDSGNTIYF
once | TRBJ1-5 | TRBV30 | - | TGTGCCTGGAGTGTAGGGGGGGGCAATCAGCCCCAGCATTTT | CAWSVGGGNQPQHF
many | TRBJ2-1 | TRBV2 | TRBD2 | TGTGCCAGCAGTGAGACCGCGGGAGCATACAATGAGCAGTTCTTC | CASSETAGAYNEQFF
many | TRBJ1-4 | TRBV7-9 | - | TGTGCCAGCAGCAGAGAGGGGGTTTGGGAAAAACTGTTTTTT | CASSREGVWEKLFF
- | TRBJ2-5 | TRBV7-2 | TRBD2 | TGTGCCAGCAGCAGCCGGGACTACAAGCTCCAGTACTTC | CASSSRDYKLQYF
few | TRBJ2-1 | TRBV11-3 | - | TGTGCCAGCAGCTCAGGATCACAAAGCTCCTACAATGAGCAGTTCTTC | CASSSGSQSSYNEQFF
- | TRBJ2-7 | TRBV5-1 | - | TGCGCCAGCAGCTTGGGAGACAGTTTCTCCTACGAGCAGTACTTC | CASSLGDSFSYEQYF
- | TRBJ2-2 | TRBV5-5 | - | TGTGCCAGCAGCCCAAGGGGAAACACCGGGGAGCTGTTTTTT | CASSPRGNTGELFF
- | TRBJ1-1 | TRBV5-5 | TRBD1 | TGTGCCAGCAGCTTGGAGACAGGGTGGGCTTTCTTT | CASSLETGWAFF
- | TRBJ2-7 | TRBV6-1 | - | TGTGCCAGCAGTGAAGTTCCCGGGACACTTTACGAGCAGTACTTC | CASSEVPGTLYEQYF
few | TRBJ1-2 | TRBV6-2/TRBV6-3 | - | TGTGCCAGCAGTAGGGGCGCGGCTGGCTACACCTTC | CASSRGAAGYTF
- | TRBJ2-2 | TRBV5-1 | TRBD2 | TGCGCCAGCAGCTTGGCTCTAGCGGGGAACACCGGGGAGCTGTTTTTT | CASSLALAGNTGELFF
- | TRBJ1-2 | TRBV7-2 | - | TGTGCCAGCAGCTTAGGTCCCAGAAACTATGGCTACACCTTC | CASSLGPRNYGYTF
- | TRBJ1-2 | TRBV5-4 | - | TGTGCCAGCAGCTTGGTTAGGCAGGCCCAAAACTATGGCTACACCTTC | CASSLVRQAQNYGYTF
few | TRBJ2-2 | TRBV3-1/TRBV3-2 | - | TGTGCCAGCAGTCGTAGCGACGGGGGCACCGGGGAGCTGTTTTTT | CASSRSDGGTGELFF
- | TRBJ1-4 | TRBV19 | TRBD1 | TGTGCCAGTAGTATCCCTGGACAGGGGGAGGCAACTAATGAAAAACTGTTTTTT | CASSIPGQGEATNEKLFF
- | TRBJ2-5 | TRBV30 | - | TGTGCCCGAGGAAGCGGGCCAAGAGAGACCCAGTACTTC | CARGSGPRETQYF
few | TRBJ1-1 | TRBV7-3 | - | TGTGCCAGCAGCTTATCCGGGGGACGGCCACTGAACACTGAAGCTTTCTTT | CASSLSGGRPLNTEAFF
- | TRBJ1-4 | TRBV9 | - | TGTGCCAGCAGCAAGGGGACAACTAATGAAAAACTGTTTTTT | CASSKGTTNEKLFF
- | TRBJ1-1 | TRBV5-5 | - | TGTGCCAGCAGTTGGGGTGCGGGTGGGAACACTGAAGCTTTCTTT | CASSWGAGGNTEAFF
- | TRBJ2-1 | TRBV5-1 | TRBD1 | TGCGCCAGCAGCTTGGATGGGACAGCTTACAATGAGCAGTTCTTC | CASSLDGTAYNEQFF
few | TRBJ2-7 | TRBV7-9 | TRBD1 | TGTGCCAGCAGCCTACGGGACAGGGAAGGGAGCTACGAGCAGTACTTC | CASSLRDREGSYEQYF
- | TRBJ2-7 | TRBV19 | - | TGTGCCAGTTCATTTGCGGGCTACGAGCAGTACTTC | CASSFAGYEQYF
once | TRBJ2-1 | TRBV5-1 | - | TGCGCCAGCAGCCTGACAGGCCTTCAGAACAATGAGCAGTTCTTC | CASSLTGLQNNEQFF
few | TRBJ1-3 | TRBV4-2 | - | TGTGCCAGCAGCCAAGGTCTCCGGGGTACGGGAAACACCATATATTTT | CASSQGLRGTGNTIYF
- | TRBJ2-7 | TRBV7-8 | TRBD1 | TGTGCCAGCAGCTTAGCGCTGGGACAGGCCCACGAGCAGTACTTC | CASSLALGQAHEQYF
- | TRBJ2-1 | TRBV18 | - | TGTGCCAGCTCACCACCACAGGGCGCGTTCAATGAGCAGTTCTTC | CASSPPQGAFNEQFF
- | TRBJ1-5 | TRBV30 | TRBD1 | TGTGCCTGGAGTCCGGACAGGGGCAATCAGCCCCAGCATTTT | CAWSPDRGNQPQHF
- | TRBJ2-7 | TRBV19 | TRBD1 | TGTGCCAGTAGTACAATAAACCGGGACAGGGTGACCCACGAGCAGTACTTC | CASSTINRDRVTHEQYF
- | TRBJ1-3 | TRBV2 | - | TGTGCCAGCACGCACGGGTTTGGAAACACCATATATTTT | CASTHGFGNTIYF
- | TRBJ2-5 | TRBV19 | TRBD1 | TGTGCCAGTAGTACAGGGACAGCAGAGACCCAGTACTTC | CASSTGTAETQYF
- | TRBJ1-2 | TRBV24-1 | - | TGTGCCACCAGTGATTCCCAGAGGATTTATGGCTACACCTTC | CATSDSQRIYGYTF
- | TRBJ2-6 | TRBV7-9 | TRBD1 | TGTGCCAGCAGCCGGGACAGGGGGGGAGCTGGGGCCAACGTCCTGACTTTC | CASSRDRGGAGANVLTF
few | TRBJ2-7 | TRBV30 | TRBD1 | TGTGCCTGGGACACCGGGACAGGAAGGCTCGAGCAGTACTTC | CAWDTGTGRLEQYF
- | TRBJ1-5 | TRBV5-1 | - | TGCGCCAGCAGCGTGGGACTTGGTCAGCCCCAGCATTTT | CASSVGLGQPQHF
- | TRBJ1-3 | TRBV6-6 | TRBD1 | TGTGCCAGCAGCCCCGGGACAGGTATTTCTGGAAACACCATATATTTT | CASSPGTGISGNTIYF
- | TRBJ2-3 | TRBV5-4 | TRBD1 | TGTGCCAGCAGCAGCCGGGACAGGACGAATACGCAGTATTTT | CASSSRDRTNTQYF
- | TRBJ2-3 | TRBV20-1 | TRBD1 | TGCAGTGCTAGTGGAAACCCCGGGACAGGGGGTATGAATACGCAGTATTTT | CSASGNPGTGGMNTQYF